This T cell receptor (beta chain) comes out of a study of blood T cell repertoires in COVID-19. About the study: Samples of COVID-19 (acute and convalescent) were obtained from the United States, Italy and Spain. T cells, B-cell-depleted T cells, or PBMCs supplied cDNA or gDNA.

As processed by the authors: Reference gene primer amplification in the assay estimated nucleated cell counts. Libraries were prepared by immunoSEQ multiplex PCR; TCRdb keeps only in-frame clonotypes and omits some of them. The DNA gave D and trimming, while V, J and clone size come from that table. The sample lists more than 200,000 clones, around 88% occurring once. Germline V gene sequence: CDR1 SQVTM, CDR2 ANQGSEA. This CDR3 contains 12 residues. V dropped 7 bases and J dropped 1 base, with 7 bases sitting between them. The source of this sequence is a woman in her forties or fifties with acute or convalescent COVID-19. Sample: peripheral blood. The chain has TRBV29-1 and TRBJ2-2; D not resolved. CDR3 sequence reads: CSGAGNTGELFF. The CDR3 nucleotides are TGCAGCGGGGCAGGGAACACCGGGGAGCTGTTTTTT.